This passage covers 18 T cell receptor beta chains from one sample sequenced in a study of blood T cell repertoires in COVID-19. Generated by immunoSEQ multiplex PCR, the TCRdb table keeps only in-frame clones and is missing some. Of fewer than 300,000 clones in the sample, about nine tenths were seen once. What was sequenced was peripheral blood. The receptors here all came from a woman aged 30 to 39 with COVID-19, enrolled during active disease.

The V call is TRBV4-1, the J call TRBJ2-7, with 9 bases fitting TRBD2. Unmatched junction bases numbered 7, after V lost 1 base and J lost 3 bases. This CDR3 comprises 16 residues. CDR1 is MGHRA and CDR2 is YSYEKL in the germline V gene. CDR3 nucleotides: TGCGCCAGCAGCCAAGCAGCGGGAGGCGTCGGCTACGAGCAGTACTTC. Amino acids: CASSQAAGGVGYEQYF.

The chain joins TRBV5-1 to TRBJ1-2; D possibly corresponds to TRBD1 (5 bases). Germline loops: CDR1 SGHRS, CDR2 YFSETQ. Trimming pared 0 bases from V and 4 bases from J, leaving 10 bases between. The CDR3 totals 14 residues. CDR3 loop: CASSLDSGPYGYTF. DNA for the CDR3: TGCGCCAGCAGCTTGGACTCAGGGCCCTATGGCTACACCTTC.

The rearrangement uses TRBV19 and TRBJ1-5, with 7 bases fitting TRBD1. Germline trimming cut 6 bases from V and 2 bases from J; bases unmatched to any gene: 13. The V gene's germline CDR1 is LNHDA and CDR2 SQIVND (reference sequence). The CDR3 totals 17 residues. This CDR3 reads CASSISSTGIGNQPQHF. In DNA form, the CDR3 reads TGTGCCAGTAGCATTTCCTCGACAGGGATCGGCAATCAGCCCCAGCATTTT.

The chain recombines TRBV28 with TRBJ2-7; TRBD1 agrees at 8 bases. Germline CDR1 reads MDHEN; CDR2 reads SYDVKM. This CDR3 contains 15 residues. The J segment lost 0 bases and the V segment lost 5 bases, leaving 6 bases of the junction unmatched. CDR3 residues: CASSPPTGDSYEQYF. The CDR3, as DNA: TGTGCCAGCAGTCCCCCGACAGGGGACTCCTACGAGCAGTACTTC.

The rearrangement uses TRBV6-5 and TRBJ1-2, with TRBD1 matching 7 bases. CDR3 length: 14 residues. V trimming: 6 bases; J trimming: 5 bases; junction bases outside the gene matches: 9. Germline V gives CDR1 MNHEY, CDR2 SVGAGI. Written as DNA, the CDR3 is TGTGCCAGCAGCTCGAGCGACAGGGTATATGGCTACACCTTC. It yields the protein CASSSSDRVYGYTF.

This chain links TRBV7-9 with TRBJ1-5, with D uncertain. V lost 2 bases, J lost 0 bases, and 14 bases lay in between. From germline, CDR1 is SEHNR and CDR2 FQNEAQ (reference sequence). This CDR3 is 17 amino acids long. The DNA for the CDR3 is TGTGCCAGCAGCTTAAGCTCGGCAGCGCCTAGCAATCAGCCCCAGCATTTT. The encoded protein is CASSLSSAAPSNQPQHF.

This sequence joins TRBV5-4 and TRBJ1-4; TRBD1 matches 9 bases. This CDR3 comprises 15 residues. Germline V CDR1 and CDR2: SGHNT, YYREEE (reference sequence). V dropped 4 bases and J dropped 5; count of bases not matched to a gene: 6. CDR3 protein: CASSPRTGANEKLFF. The CDR3 DNA reads TGTGCCAGCAGCCCCCGGACAGGGGCAAATGAAAAACTGTTTTTT.

The rearrangement uses TRBV11-2 and TRBJ1-1, with D possibly TRBD1 on 5 matching bases. The CDR3 spans 10 residues. Per the germline V gene, CDR1 is SGHAT and CDR2 is FQNNGV. Trimming shortened V by 6 bases and J by 8 bases, and 7 bases separated the two germline ends. CDR3: CASRGLEAFF. The CDR3 DNA reads as TGTGCCAGCAGGGGACTGGAAGCTTTCTTT.

The chain combines TRBV19 with TRBJ2-2, with D perhaps TRBD1 (6 bases). V was trimmed by 5 bases and J by 4 bases, leaving 14 bases between them. This CDR3 comprises 15 residues. Germline CDR1 LNHDA, CDR2 SQIVND (reference sequence). CDR3: CASSPLTGVTGELFF. The CDR3 DNA reads TGTGCCAGTAGTCCCTTGACAGGTGTCACCGGGGAGCTGTTTTTT.

J is TRBJ1-3 and V is TRBV28, with 9 bases fitting TRBD1. The CDR3 is made up of 14 amino acids. With V trimmed by 4 bases and J by 5 bases, 3 bases remained unmatched. Germline CDR1 is MDHEN and CDR2 is SYDVKM. CDR3 sequence: CASSSGTGRNTIYF. The DNA for the CDR3 is TGTGCCAGCAGTTCAGGGACAGGGAGAAACACCATATATTTT.

The chain combines TRBV5-1 with TRBJ1-1; maybe TRBD1 (5 bases). The CDR3 loop spans 12 amino acids. Germline lookup yields CDR1 SGHRS and CDR2 YFSETQ. V lost 3 bases to trimming and J lost 11 bases, with 14 bases between them. The CDR3 reads CASSWGPRGAFF. The CDR3 bases are TGCGCCAGCAGCTGGGGACCGCGGGGGGCTTTCTTT.

This clone showed up many times. The rearrangement uses TRBV5-6 and TRBJ2-7, with 10 bases identical to TRBD2. Germline CDR1 is SGHDT and CDR2 is YYEEEE. The CDR3 contains 14 residues. The junction had 3 bases not matched to a gene; V was cut back by 4 bases and J by 2 bases. In nucleotides, the CDR3 is TGTGCCAGCAGCACAGCGGGAGGGACCTACGAGCAGTACTTC. This translates into CASSTAGGTYEQYF.

In the case of this clone: Other nucleotide sequences from this sample produce the same CDR3. V gene TRBV19 combines with J gene TRBJ1-1, with 8 bases lining up with TRBD1. Germline CDR1 reads LNHDA; CDR2 reads SQIVND (reference sequence). Losses at the gene ends were 3 bases for V and 1 base for J; bases not matched to a gene: 1. The CDR3 loop spans 14 amino acids. The CDR3 region is CASSIQGANTEAFF. In nucleotides, the CDR3 is TGTGCCAGTAGTATCCAGGGGGCGAACACTGAAGCTTTCTTT.

This chain uses TRBV2 with TRBJ1-5, with TRBD1 as a possible D gene (6 bases). V dropped 6 bases and J dropped 2 bases, with 17 bases sitting between them. CDR3 length equals 16 residues. The germline V gene has CDR1 SNHLY and CDR2 FYNNEI. Here the CDR3 reads CASRGDRPGGNQPQHF. CDR3 DNA: TGTGCCAGCAGAGGTGACAGGCCCGGAGGCAATCAGCCCCAGCATTTT.

The rearrangement uses TRBV5-1 and TRBJ2-5; 9 nucleotides align to TRBD2. Germline V gives CDR1 SGHRS, CDR2 YFSETQ. V lost 4 bases to trimming and J lost 4 bases; unmatched junction nucleotides: 11. This CDR3 is built from 16 residues. CDR3 loop: CASSLGLAGGSETQYF. Here the CDR3 DNA reads TGCGCCAGCAGCCTGGGGCTCGCGGGAGGGTCAGAGACCCAGTACTTC.

The chain employs TRBV19 and TRBJ2-7; D is perhaps TRBD2 (5 bases). Trimming took 3 bases from V and 6 from J, leaving 15 bases between them. The CDR3 has 14 residues. Germline V CDR1 and CDR2: LNHDA, SQIVND (reference sequence). The CDR3 protein is CASSIRSSVGEQYF. CDR3 bases: TGTGCCAGTAGTATTCGAAGTAGCGTGGGCGAGCAGTACTTC.

V usage is TRBV7-8 and J usage is TRBJ2-1; 11 bases match TRBD2. The CDR3 runs to 16 residues. The V gene's germline CDR1 is SGHVS and CDR2 FQNEAQ. The V gene end was trimmed by 1 base and the J gene end by 5 bases; junction bases not matched to a gene: 4. For the CDR3, the DNA is TGTGCCAGCAGCTTAGAAATAGCGGGAGGGAACAATGAGCAGTTCTTC. Amino acids: CASSLEIAGGNNEQFF.

This chain joins TRBV5-6 and TRBJ2-1; maybe TRBD1 (7 bases). Trimming took off 5 bases at V and 4 bases at J, with 16 bases between the two ends. Germline values: CDR1 SGHDT, CDR2 YYEEEE. There are 15 residues in the CDR3. The CDR3 DNA is TGTGCCAGCAGGGGGGAGGAGACAGGGTACAATGAGCAGTTCTTC. Residues: CASRGEETGYNEQFF.